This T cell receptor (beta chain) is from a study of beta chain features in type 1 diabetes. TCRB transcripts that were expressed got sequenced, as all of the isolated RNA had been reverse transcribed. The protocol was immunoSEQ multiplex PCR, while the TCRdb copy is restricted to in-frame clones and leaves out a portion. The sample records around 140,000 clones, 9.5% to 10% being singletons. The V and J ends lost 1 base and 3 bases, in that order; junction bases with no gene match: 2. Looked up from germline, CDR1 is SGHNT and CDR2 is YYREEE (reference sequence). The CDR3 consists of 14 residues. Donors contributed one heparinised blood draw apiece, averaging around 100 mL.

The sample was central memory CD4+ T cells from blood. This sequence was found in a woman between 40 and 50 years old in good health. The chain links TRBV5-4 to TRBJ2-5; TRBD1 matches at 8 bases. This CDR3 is CASSLMTGEETQYF. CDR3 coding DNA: TGTGCCAGCAGCTTGATGACAGGGGAAGAGACCCAGTACTTC.